The clone carrying this T cell receptor beta chain was detected a few times. The sample is drawn from a study of blood T cells in healthy people across ages. Study as a whole: With template switching, about one barcoded beta molecule was captured per two T cells.

This CDR3 has 11 amino acids. Germline V gene sequence: CDR1 MNHNY, CDR2 SVGAGI (reference sequence). V dropped 10 bases and J dropped 9; count of bases not matched to a gene: 7. Donor samples were obtained from healthy Caucasian individuals from Russia, aged roughly 6 to 90. The authors ran a second PCR of 7 to 11 cycles using a sample-barcoded 5' primer and a J-beta primer mix. One entry per CDR3 protein results from TCRdb running MiXCR on the 5' RACE reads. The repertoire includes about a million distinct CDR3 sequences, about 48% of them detected once, and under 15% sits in the top ten. This receptor was identified in a man aged 25-40 years in good health. The chain employs TRBV6-6 and TRBJ1-1, with 8 bases fitting TRBD1. Sequenced: blood. In DNA form, the CDR3 reads TGTGCCATTATTACAGGGGGGAAAGCTTTCTTT. Residues: CAIITGGKAFF.